The T cell receptor beta chain under discussion was sequenced for a study of blood T cell repertoires in COVID-19 (dated by TCRdb to 2018 to 2020). For the wider study: Samples covering the acute and convalescent phases of COVID-19 were provided by collaborators in the United States, Italy and Spain. The repertoires were made available in a free public database intended to serve as a resource for research on the immune response to SARS-CoV-2. The prospective study material was composed of cDNA or gDNA derived from T cells, B-cell-depleted T cells, or PBMCs. Where available, HLA class I and class II types were obtained from metadata supplied by the sample provider rather than from assay-based typing. The samples were drawn from two sources: the first 160 participants of the ongoing ImmuneRACE study, and 1,254 subjects contributed by 6 global collaborators. Sample metadata almost always included a de-identified subject ID, COVID-19 status, age in years and sex. The dataset comprised deeply sampled blood TCRbeta repertoires from subjects exposed to, actively infected with, or recovered from COVID-19.

The immunoSEQ Assay, a bias-controlled multiplex PCR, was used to amplify TCRbeta CDR3 regions from genomic DNA. The authors' analysis ran thus. Nucleated cell counts per sample were estimated from amplification of reference gene primers within the assay. To quantify the absolute abundance of each unique TCRbeta CDR3 rearrangement, sequence reads were collapsed and filtered. Productive Simpson clonality was computed per sample as the square root of Simpson's diversity index over productive rearrangements. As stored in TCRdb, this immuneACCESS dataset retains in-frame rearrangements with V and J assigned. A fraction of the clones does not appear; measured against another copy, unresolved V genes explain less than half of the discrepancy, and the remainder lacks a known reason. For V, J and clone size, that table is used; D and trimming come from the DNA. The sample records 200,000 or so clones, about 93% of which are singletons. The ten largest account for 0.7% to 0.85% of the sample.

In regard to this clone: What antigen it recognizes has not been identified. No much larger clone exists at a distance of one base, and base qualities are not known.

The V and J ends are trimmed by 4 bases and 1 base, leaving 10 bases between them. CDR1 and CDR2 are read off the germline V gene as SQVTM and ANQGSEA. CDR3 length: 13 amino acids, cysteine to phenylalanine. Of all the DNA, just the CDR3 is kept, 39 bases in frame from base 1. At one collaborating source in Seattle, patients were enrolled during active infection and were followed longitudinally through the course of disease. Whole blood was collected in K2EDTA tubes by collaborating institutions according to the institutions' own protocols. For TCRbeta analysis, collaborator samples were shipped as frozen whole blood, as isolated PBMCs, or as DNA extracted from either sample type. The study at large found these results: The amount of clinical and demographic metadata varied by source and participant and was provided uncurated.

This sequence uses TRBV29-1 and TRBJ1-2; no D gene call is confident. Input material: peripheral blood. The receptor was derived from a man in his 60s with COVID-19, enrolled during active disease. The nucleotide sequence reads TGCAGCGTTGTCGCGGGCCTTAACTATGGCTACACCTTC. Its product reads: CSVVAGLNYGYTF.